This T cell receptor beta chain was sequenced for a study of T cell changes during pregnancy in multiple sclerosis. CDR1 and CDR2 from the germline V gene are SEHNR and FQNEAQ (reference sequence). The trim removed 5 bases at V and 2 bases at J, leaving 2 bases unmatched. The CDR3 length is 13 residues. Assay: immunoSEQ multiplex PCR; the TCRdb copy retains only in-frame clones and omits some. The top ten hold about 0.6% of the sample, which has about 41,000 clones, 80% to 90% seen once. The origin of this receptor is a female donor with multiple sclerosis, enrolled in a pregnancy study. The chain links TRBV7-9 to TRBJ2-7; 8 nucleotides line up with TRBD1. The sample consisted of CD4+ T cells from peripheral blood mononuclear cells, taken in the first trimester of pregnancy. The CDR3 coding sequence is TGTGCCAGCAGCGACAGGGGACCCTACGAGCAGTACTTC. This sequence encodes CASSDRGPYEQYF.